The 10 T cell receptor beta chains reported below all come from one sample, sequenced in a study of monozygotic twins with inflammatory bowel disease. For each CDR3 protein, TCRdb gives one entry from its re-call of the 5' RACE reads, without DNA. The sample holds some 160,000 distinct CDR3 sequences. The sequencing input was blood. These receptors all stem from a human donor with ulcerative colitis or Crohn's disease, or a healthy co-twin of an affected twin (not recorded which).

CDR3 loop: CSVEEAGVTYNEQFF. This chain connects TRBV29-1 to TRBJ2-1; TCRdb's assignment of TRBD1 cannot be checked, as there is no DNA. CDR1 and CDR2 (germline): SQVTM, ANQGSEA. The CDR3 is 15 residues long.

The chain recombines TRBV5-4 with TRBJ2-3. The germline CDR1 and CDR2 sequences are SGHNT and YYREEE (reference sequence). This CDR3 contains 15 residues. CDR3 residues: CASSLAVPATDTQYF.

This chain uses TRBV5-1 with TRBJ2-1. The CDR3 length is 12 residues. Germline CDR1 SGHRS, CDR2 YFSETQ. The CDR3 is CASSLARNEQFF.

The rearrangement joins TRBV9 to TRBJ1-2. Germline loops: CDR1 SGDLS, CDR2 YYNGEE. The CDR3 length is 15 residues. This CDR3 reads CASSVGPVSKGGYTF.

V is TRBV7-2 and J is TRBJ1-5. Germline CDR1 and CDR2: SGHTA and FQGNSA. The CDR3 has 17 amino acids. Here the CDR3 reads CASSHRNLGLGNQPQHF.

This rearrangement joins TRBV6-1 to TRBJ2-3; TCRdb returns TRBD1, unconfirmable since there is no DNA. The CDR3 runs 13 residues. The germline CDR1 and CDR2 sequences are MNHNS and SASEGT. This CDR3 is CAYRATSGDTQYF.

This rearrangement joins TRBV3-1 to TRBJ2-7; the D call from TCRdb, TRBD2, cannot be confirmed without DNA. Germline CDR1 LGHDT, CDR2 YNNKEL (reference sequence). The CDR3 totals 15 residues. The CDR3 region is CASSQVASGSYEQYF.

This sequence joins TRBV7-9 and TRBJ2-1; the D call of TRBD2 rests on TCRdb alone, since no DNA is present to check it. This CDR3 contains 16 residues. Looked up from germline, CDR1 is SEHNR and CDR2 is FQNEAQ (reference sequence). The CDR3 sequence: CASSPPGLASYNEQFF. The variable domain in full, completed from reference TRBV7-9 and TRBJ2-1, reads DTGVSQNPRHKITKRGQNVTFRCDPISEHNRLYWYRQTLGQGPEFLTYFQNEAQLEKSRLLSDRFSAERPKGSFSTLEIQRTEQGDSAMYLCASSPPGLASYNEQFFGPGTRLTVL.

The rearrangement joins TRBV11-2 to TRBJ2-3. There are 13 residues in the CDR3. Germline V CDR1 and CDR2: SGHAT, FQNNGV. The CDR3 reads CASSGEITDTQYF.

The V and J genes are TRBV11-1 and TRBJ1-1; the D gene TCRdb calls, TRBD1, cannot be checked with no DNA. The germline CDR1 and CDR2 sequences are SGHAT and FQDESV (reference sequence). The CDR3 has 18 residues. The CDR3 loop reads CASSLWGPSDRGGTEAFF.